The clone carrying this TCR beta chain has a count of ten or more. Its antigen is currently unknown. The CDR3 goes on 3 residues after the read ends, and that part is filled in from the germline J gene. The data were taken from a study of T cell clonality in common variable immunodeficiency. The germline V gene has CDR1 LNHDA and CDR2 SQIVND (reference sequence). The V end lost 10 bases, the J end lost 0 bases, and 25 bases lay between the germline ends. This CDR3 comprises 17 residues. Both groups were predominantly of Caucasian heritage. Study-wide points: CVID subjects showed higher TCRbeta clonality than healthy controls.

The table came from immunoSEQ multiplex PCR; TCRdb's copy has only in-frame clones and leaves some out. Singletons are absent from the sample, which has roughly 34,000 clones. This chain connects TRBV19 to TRBJ2-7; D possibly corresponds to TRBD1 (6 bases). The origin of this receptor is a person aged 18-70 years in good health. The sequenced sample was peripheral blood mononuclear cells. The sequenced part of the CDR3 DNA is TGTGCCACCGCCCTGGGACACTTTGAAAACACCTCCTACGAG. Protein product: CATALGHFENTSYE. The complete CDR3 reads CATALGHFENTSYEQYF.